The table lists the clone carrying this TCR beta chain with a few counts. Clones were read by immunoSEQ multiplex PCR, and TCRdb kept only the in-frame ones, dropping some. The sample includes tens of thousands of clones, about 93% of them seen just once. The source of the sample is a study of technical replicates of blood from four donors. V lost 3 bases and J lost 10; bases outside the gene matches: 13. The germline gives CDR1 SGDLS, CDR2 YYNGEE. The CDR3 sequence is 15 residues long. V gene TRBV9 combines with J gene TRBJ2-1, with 7 positions matching TRBD2. The receptor was derived from a human donor in good health. Source material: T cells isolated from PBMCs. The CDR3 loop reads CASSGRAGRVTEQFF. CDR3 sequence (DNA): TGTGCCAGCAGCGGTCGAGCGGGGAGGGTTACCGAGCAGTTCTTC.